A single count supports the clone carrying this T cell receptor beta chain. The germline V gene encodes CDR1 SGHRS and CDR2 YFSETQ. The length of the CDR3 is 14 residues. Trimming took off 0 bases at V and 2 bases at J, with 9 bases between the two ends. The data belong to a study of blood T cell repertoires in COVID-19. Study summary: Samples taken during acute and convalescent COVID-19 were collected in the United States, Italy and Spain. PBMCs, B-cell-depleted T cells, or T cells were the source of the cDNA or gDNA that made up the material.

Source study methods: Reference gene primers were amplified, and this amplification served to estimate nucleated cell counts. The assay was immunoSEQ multiplex PCR, and TCRdb's table has in-frame clones only and misses some. From that table come the V and J calls and clone size; the DNA was used to work out D and trimming. The sample lists 200,000 to 250,000 clones; 70% to 90% were seen once. The receptor's source is a young man with active or convalescent COVID-19. This rearrangement joins TRBV5-1 to TRBJ2-7; D is perhaps TRBD1 (6 bases). Sequenced input: peripheral blood. The CDR3 bases are TGCGCCAGCAGCTTGGGACAGGTAGCCTACGAGCAGTACTTC. This codes for CASSLGQVAYEQYF.